These 15 T cell receptor beta chains were all obtained from the same sample, sequenced in a study of PD-1 blockade in classical Hodgkin lymphoma (dated by TCRdb to the early 2020s). In the paper's terms, the time point label means: cycle 2 day 1 (C2D1) of nivolumab. Every trial patient had relapsed after autologous stem cell transplantation, and cohorts A, B and C differed in prior brentuximab vedotin exposure. Library preparation used the immunoSEQ multiplex PCR assay. Not all clones reach the TCRdb copy of this immuneACCESS table, which keeps in-frame sequences only. Checked studies attribute under half of the gap to unresolved V genes and leave the rest unexplained. In all, the sample holds approximately 150,000 clones, and around four fifths of those were seen once. In total, the top ten clones hold 7% to 9.5% of the sample. The sequences come from peripheral blood mononuclear cells (PBMCs), collected before the second cycle of nivolumab. The receptors stem from a human donor with classical Hodgkin lymphoma.

The chain joins TRBV29-1 to TRBJ2-7, with D possibly matching TRBD1 (5 bases). V dropped 4 bases and J dropped 6 bases, with 16 bases sitting between them. Germline CDR1 SQVTM, CDR2 ANQGSEA. The CDR3 runs 13 residues. The CDR3 loop is CSVVIAGRREQYF. CDR3 nucleotides: TGCAGCGTTGTTATCGCAGGGCGTCGCGAGCAGTACTTC.

This chain links TRBV2 with TRBJ1-1; D possibly corresponds to TRBD1 (6 bases). Germline-derived CDR1 and CDR2 are SNHLY and FYNNEI. V was shortened by 2 bases and J by 0 bases, with 7 bases between the two germline ends. The CDR3 covers 14 residues. The CDR3 DNA sequence: TGTGCCAGCAGTGAACAGGGGATGAACACTGAAGCTTTCTTT. It yields the protein CASSEQGMNTEAFF.

The genes are TRBV11-2 and TRBJ2-7; D is undetermined. This CDR3 contains 15 residues. From germline, CDR1 is SGHAT and CDR2 FQNNGV. V was shortened by 5 bases and J by 0 bases, with 14 bases between the two germline ends. The CDR3 loop reads CASSQSPFSSYEQYF. CDR3 nucleotide sequence: TGTGCCAGCAGCCAATCCCCGTTTAGCTCCTACGAGCAGTACTTC.

This clone has only one observation. The chain is built from TRBV27 and TRBJ2-1, with D unclear. Germline-derived CDR1 and CDR2 are MNHEY and SMNVEV (reference sequence). V gave up 5 bases and J gave up 8 bases, with 22 bases separating them. This CDR3 spans 16 amino acids. In DNA form, the CDR3 reads TGTGCCAGCAGTCCTCGCTCGGAATTCAGTGCCCATGAGCAGTTCTTC. Its translation: CASSPRSEFSAHEQFF.

The gene calls are TRBV6-5 and TRBJ1-6; TRBD1 aligns across 7 bases. V lost 5 bases and J lost 7; bases outside the gene matches: 8. Germline V gives CDR1 MNHEY, CDR2 SVGAGI. The CDR3 consists of 15 residues. The CDR3 loop reads CASSVGTVGNSPLHF. The DNA of the CDR3 is TGTGCCAGCAGTGTCGGGACAGTTGGCAATTCACCCCTCCACTTT.

V is TRBV4-2 and J is TRBJ2-1, with 12 bases identical to TRBD2. This CDR3 contains 17 residues. V dropped 0 bases and J dropped 9; count of bases not matched to a gene: 9. In germline, CDR1 is LGHNA, CDR2 YNFKEQ. CDR3: CASSQEPTSGSGIEQFF. In DNA, the CDR3 is TGTGCCAGCAGCCAAGAGCCGACTAGCGGGAGTGGGATTGAGCAGTTCTTC.

This clone was seen once. V usage is TRBV7-9 and J usage is TRBJ2-3, with 9 bases matching TRBD1. Germline V CDR1 and CDR2: SEHNR, FQNEAQ (reference sequence). This CDR3 is built from 18 residues. The J segment lost 4 bases and the V segment lost 5 bases, leaving 16 bases of the junction unmatched. Written as DNA, the CDR3 is TGTGCCAGCAGCCTAAGGAACAGGGGGCTTCTAGGTTCAGATACGCAGTATTTT. This gives the protein CASSLRNRGLLGSDTQYF.

The chain is built from TRBV6-6 and TRBJ1-2; the D is unclear. The CDR3 spans 13 residues. The germline gives CDR1 MNHNY, CDR2 SVGAGI (reference sequence). The V end was cut by 7 bases, the J end by 2 bases, with 11 bases between. In DNA, the CDR3 is TGTGCCAGCATCGGACGGCCGAACTATGGCTACACCTTC. It codes for CASIGRPNYGYTF.

The V gene is TRBV7-2, the J gene TRBJ1-2; unclear D gene. The CDR3 is 13 amino acids. Germline CDR1 SGHTA, CDR2 FQGNSA. V lost 5 bases and J 8 bases, leaving 15 bases between the germline ends. As DNA, the CDR3 is TGTGCCAGCAGCCCGGACCCACTTCGGGGCTACACCTTC. Translation: CASSPDPLRGYTF. The whole variable domain, filled in from reference TRBV7-2 and TRBJ1-2, reads GAGVSQSPSNKVTEKGKDVELRCDPISGHTALYWYRQSLGQGLEFLIYFQGNSAPDKSGLPSDRFSAERTGGSVSTLTIQRTQQEDSAVYLCASSPDPLRGYTFGSGTRLTVV.

The CDR3 bases are TGTGCCAGTAGTGAACGACAGGGGGCTCCCTACGAGCAGTACTTC. Residues: CASSERQGAPYEQYF. The chain joins TRBV19 to TRBJ2-7; 10 bases are shared with TRBD1. J lost 2 bases, V lost 5 bases, and 6 bases had no gene match. CDR1 and CDR2 from the germline V gene are LNHDA and SQIVND (reference sequence). CDR3 length equals 15 residues. The full variable domain, with the rest looked up from reference TRBV19 and TRBJ2-7, is DGGITQSPKYLFRKEGQNVTLSCEQNLNHDAMYWYRQDPGQGLRLIYYSQIVNDFQKGDIAEGYSVSREKKESFPLTVTSAQKNPTAFYLCASSERQGAPYEQYFGPGTRLTVT.

As for this clone: It differs at one base from a far larger clone, so likely a read error. The same CDR3 can be traced to other DNA sequences in this sample. The gene calls are TRBV5-1 and TRBJ1-1; weak D call: TRBD1 (6 bases). The CDR3 runs 14 residues. V lost 3 bases to trimming and J lost 10 bases, with 19 bases between them. From germline, CDR1 is SGHRS and CDR2 YFSETQ. DNA of the CDR3: TGCGCCAGCAGCTACCCCACAGGGACCCGGGGAGCTTTCTTT. Translation gives CASSYPTGTRGAFF.

In its sample, this clone was seen a few times. The V call is TRBV13, the J call TRBJ2-2; TRBD1 is a possible D gene (6 bases). CDR1 is PRHDT, CDR2 FYEKMQ, per germline (reference sequence). This CDR3 region has 17 residues. V was clipped by 1 base and J by 0 bases, with 12 bases between them. The CDR3 nucleotides are TGTGCCAGCAGCTTAGAGGGGGACCACGCGAACACCGGGGAGCTGTTTTTT. Amino acids: CASSLEGDHANTGELFF.

This clone has a handful of counts. V usage is TRBV6-5 and J usage is TRBJ2-7; TRBD2 agrees at 7 bases. The V segment lost 1 base and the J segment 4 bases; nucleotides outside the gene matches: 4. The CDR3 runs to 14 residues. Germline CDR1 is MNHEY and CDR2 is SVGAGI. In nucleotides, the CDR3 is TGTGCCAGCAGTTACTATGGGACTACTTACGAGCAGTACTTC. This sequence encodes CASSYYGTTYEQYF.

This clone has at least ten counts. The chain links TRBV6-1 to TRBJ1-5, with D possibly being TRBD1 (5 bases). Per germline, CDR1 MNHNS and CDR2 SASEGT. The CDR3 covers 18 residues. Trimming removed 2 bases at V and 0 bases at J, with 17 bases between. This CDR3 reads CASSERYSGGYSNQPQHF. The CDR3 DNA sequence: TGTGCCAGCAGTGAACGGTACAGTGGGGGGTATAGCAATCAGCCCCAGCATTTT.

The rearrangement links TRBV28 to TRBJ2-7, with TRBD2 matching 14 bases. The V gene's germline CDR1 is MDHEN and CDR2 SYDVKM. The CDR3 runs 17 residues. With V trimmed by 6 bases and J by 3 bases, 10 bases remained unmatched. CDR3 sequence (DNA): TGTGCCAGCAGAGTATCCCTCGGGACTAGCGGGAGCTACGAGCAGTACTTC. This sequence encodes CASRVSLGTSGSYEQYF.